This T cell receptor beta chain comes out of a study of PD-L1 blockade in urothelial cancer. Study-wide context: Samples of blood were analyzed 3 weeks (second dose) and 6 weeks after treatment start.

Stated time point: peripheral blood 6 weeks after treatment start. Each patient contributed between 1 and 8 total time points of blood mononuclear cells, pretreatment and during treatment. Clones were read by immunoSEQ multiplex PCR, and TCRdb kept only the in-frame ones, dropping some. Of around 87,000 clones listed, approximately 82% are singletons. With V trimmed by 0 bases and J by 8 bases, 6 bases remained unmatched. The CDR3 has 16 residues. Germline CDR1 reads SNHLY; CDR2 reads FYNNEI. The source was PBMCs, collected around atezolizumab (anti-PD-L1) treatment. The gene calls are TRBV2 and TRBJ2-1; 11 bases map to TRBD2. The sequence came from a man in his 70s with urothelial cancer. Here the CDR3 reads CASSEASGGAIYEQFF. In DNA, the CDR3 is TGTGCCAGCAGTGAAGCTAGCGGGGGGGCTATCTATGAGCAGTTCTTC.